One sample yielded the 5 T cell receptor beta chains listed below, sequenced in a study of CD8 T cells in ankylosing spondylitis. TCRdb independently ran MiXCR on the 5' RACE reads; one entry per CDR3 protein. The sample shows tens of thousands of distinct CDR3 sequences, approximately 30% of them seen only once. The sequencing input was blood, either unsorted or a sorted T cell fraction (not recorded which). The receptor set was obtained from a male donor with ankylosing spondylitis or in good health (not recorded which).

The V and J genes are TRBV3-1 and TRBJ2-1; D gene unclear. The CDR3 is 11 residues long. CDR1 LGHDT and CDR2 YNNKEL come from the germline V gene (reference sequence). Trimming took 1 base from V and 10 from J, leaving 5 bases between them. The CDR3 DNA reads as TGTGCCAGCAGCCAAGTCGGGGAGCAGTTCTTC. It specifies CASSQVGEQFF.

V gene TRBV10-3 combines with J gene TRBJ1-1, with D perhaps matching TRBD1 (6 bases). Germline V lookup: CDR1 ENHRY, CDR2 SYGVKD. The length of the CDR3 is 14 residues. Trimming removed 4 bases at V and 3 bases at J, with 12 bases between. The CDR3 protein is CAISAGAEDTEAFF. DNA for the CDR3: TGTGCCATCAGTGCGGGGGCTGAGGACACTGAAGCTTTCTTT.

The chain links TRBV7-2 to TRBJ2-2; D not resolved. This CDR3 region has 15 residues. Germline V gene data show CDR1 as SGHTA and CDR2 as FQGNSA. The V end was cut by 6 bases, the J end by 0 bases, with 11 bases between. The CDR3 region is CASRQNPANTGELFF. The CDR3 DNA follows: TGTGCCAGCAGACAGAACCCCGCGAACACCGGGGAGCTGTTTTTT.

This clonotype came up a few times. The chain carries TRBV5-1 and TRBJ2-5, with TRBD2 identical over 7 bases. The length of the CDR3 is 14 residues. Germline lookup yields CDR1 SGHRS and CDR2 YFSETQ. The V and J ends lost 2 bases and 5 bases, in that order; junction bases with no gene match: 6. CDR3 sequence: CASSFGTTSETQYF. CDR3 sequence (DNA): TGCGCCAGCAGCTTTGGGACTACATCGGAGACCCAGTACTTC.

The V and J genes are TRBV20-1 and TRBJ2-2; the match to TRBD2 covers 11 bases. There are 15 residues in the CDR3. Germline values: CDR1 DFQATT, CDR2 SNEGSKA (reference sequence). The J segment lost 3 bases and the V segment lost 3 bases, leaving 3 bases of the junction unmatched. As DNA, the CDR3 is TGCAGTGCTAGGAGACTAGCGGGACACACCGGGGAGCTGTTTTTT. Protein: CSARRLAGHTGELFF.